This record covers a single TCR beta chain. What it binds is not known. This specimen belongs to a study of T cell clones after liver transplantation. At the level of the study: A pre-transplant mixed lymphocyte reaction with TCRbeta sequencing defined graft-donor-reactive clones followed in post-transplant blood. Findings and caveats of the study: Circulating graft-donor-reactive CD4 TCRbeta sequences fell significantly post-transplant in 5 of 8 subjects. The donor-reactive repertoire was only partly measurable in a couple of subjects, lacking donor cells.

Per germline, CDR1 MGHRA and CDR2 YSYEKL. The CDR3 loop spans 14 amino acids. V was clipped by 1 base and J by 2 bases, with 9 bases between them. The protocol was immunoSEQ multiplex PCR, while the TCRdb copy is restricted to in-frame clones and leaves out a portion. The table lists about 51,000 clones, roughly 90% of them singletons. The chain combines TRBV4-1 with TRBJ2-7; D is perhaps TRBD2 (5 bases). The specimen comprised CD8+ T cells from blood, sampled 12 months after liver transplant. This clonotype originated in a human patient who received a liver transplant. The graft donor may have given rise to some T cells. The CDR3 loop is CASSQGVEAYEQYF. In nucleotides, the CDR3 is TGCGCCAGCAGCCAAGGGGTGGAGGCCTACGAGCAGTACTTC.